This is a list of T cell receptor beta chains from one sample in a study of T cell clonotyping in hematopoietic cell transplantation. The assay was immunoSEQ multiplex PCR, and TCRdb's table has in-frame clones only and misses some. The profile shows roughly 30,000 clones, roughly 91% of them singletons. The sample was peripheral blood mononuclear cells, taken before stem cell transplant. The receptors stem from a man aged 45 to 65 with acute myeloid leukemia. Some clones in this sample may be carry-over from other donors' samples. Both conserved end residues are part of each CDR3. D genes are given only for firm matches.

d_gene: NA
v_gene: TRBV7-9
j_gene: TRBJ2-5
CDR3aa: CASSLDSKETQYF

d_gene: NA
v_gene: TRBV28
j_gene: TRBJ1-1
CDR3aa: CASSLLANMNTEAFF

d_gene: NA
v_gene: TRBV20-1
j_gene: TRBJ1-2
CDR3aa: CSASQDYGYTF

d_gene: TRBD2
v_gene: TRBV7-7
j_gene: TRBJ2-5
CDR3aa: CASSTAAGGMETQYF

d_gene: TRBD2
v_gene: TRBV5-4
j_gene: TRBJ2-7
CDR3aa: CASSLRGVAGGREQYF

d_gene: NA
v_gene: TRBV5-1
j_gene: TRBJ2-3
CDR3aa: CASSTADTQYF

d_gene: NA
v_gene: TRBV19
j_gene: TRBJ2-7
CDR3aa: CASSLLAGSSSYEQYF

d_gene: NA
v_gene: TRBV7-2
j_gene: TRBJ1-5
CDR3aa: CASSLTSVGYQPQHF

d_gene: NA
v_gene: TRBV5-1
j_gene: TRBJ1-1
CDR3aa: CASSQDPAGDTEAFF

d_gene: NA
v_gene: TRBV30
j_gene: TRBJ2-7
CDR3aa: CAWSKDGYEQYF